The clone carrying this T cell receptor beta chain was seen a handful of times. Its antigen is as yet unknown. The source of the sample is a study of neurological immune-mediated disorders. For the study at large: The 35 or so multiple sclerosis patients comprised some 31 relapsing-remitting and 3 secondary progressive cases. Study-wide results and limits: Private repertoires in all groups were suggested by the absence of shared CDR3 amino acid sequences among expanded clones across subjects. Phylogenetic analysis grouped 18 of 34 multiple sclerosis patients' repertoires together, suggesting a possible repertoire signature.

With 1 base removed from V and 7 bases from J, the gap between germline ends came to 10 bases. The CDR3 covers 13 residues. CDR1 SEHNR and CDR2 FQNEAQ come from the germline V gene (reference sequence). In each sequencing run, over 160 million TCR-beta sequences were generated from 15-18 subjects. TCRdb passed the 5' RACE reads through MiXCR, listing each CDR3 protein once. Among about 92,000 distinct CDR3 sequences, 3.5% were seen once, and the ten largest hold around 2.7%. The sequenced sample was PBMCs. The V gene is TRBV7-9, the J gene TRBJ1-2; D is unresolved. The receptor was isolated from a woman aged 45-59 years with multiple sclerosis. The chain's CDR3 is CASSLDHVGGYTF. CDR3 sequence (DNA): TGTGCCAGCAGCTTAGATCACGTGGGTGGCTACACCTTC. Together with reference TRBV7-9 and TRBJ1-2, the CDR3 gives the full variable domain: DTGVSQNPRHKITKRGQNVTFRCDPISEHNRLYWYRQTLGQGPEFLTYFQNEAQLEKSRLLSDRFSAERPKGSFSTLEIQRTEQGDSAMYLCASSLDHVGGYTFGSGTRLTVV.